This T cell receptor beta chain comes out of a study of CD8+ T cells in alopecia areata listed by TCRdb under 2018. Background on the whole study: Treated patients were enrolled in an open-label pilot trial of oral tofacitinib, 5 to 10 mg twice daily, for moderate-to-severe alopecia areata. To study T cell clonal expansion in alopecia areata, the researchers applied high-throughput TCRbeta sequencing to both the C3H/HeJ mouse model and human patients. TCRbeta CDR3 regions were amplified by immunoSEQ multiplex PCR using 35 Vbeta forward and 13 Jbeta reverse primers. Tofacitinib was given for 6 to 18 months, followed by 6 months of follow-up off drug to assess delayed response and recurrence. RNA was obtained with the PAXgene miRNA kit for fixed scalp, the miRNeasy kit for PBMCs, and the RNeasy kit for mouse skin. Tofacitinib-treated patients had biopsies at baseline and at 4 and 24 weeks of treatment, with a later scalp biopsy in several patients. Human TCRbeta sequencing covered scalp tissue and sorted CD4+ and CD8+ peripheral blood T cells from patchy and totalis/universalis alopecia areata patients and healthy controls. Clonality in the scalp was compared among normal scalp (n=4), patchy alopecia areata scalp (n=8), and alopecia totalis/universalis scalp (n=8). Overall study results and their limits: Compared with normal scalp, lesional scalp, particularly in alopecia totalis/universalis, had higher clonality and more expanded CD8+ clones, which suggests antigenic drive. Unlike mouse skin, which is dominated by gammadelta T cells, normal human skin has resident alphabeta T cells that are also sequenced, and this complicates analysis of the scalp TCR repertoire. Shared TCR sequences between patients were less evident than in mice, which may be partly attributable to HLA diversity in the patient population.

Notes on this clone: The target of this receptor is not known. No much larger clone is present one base from it, and per-base qualities are unavailable. At the DNA level, this CDR3 is encoded by other sequences in the same sample as well.

Its CDR3 holds 13 amino acids, cysteine through phenylalanine. CDR3 DNA only is kept here, 39 bases in frame from base 1. CDR1 SGHDT and CDR2 YYEEEE were looked up in the germline V gene. Here V drops 4 bases and J drops 3 bases, and the junction holds 3 bases not matched to any gene. The meaning of the sample's time point label: baseline before oral tofacitinib. Lesional scalp punch biopsies and peripheral blood were obtained from alopecia areata patients. PBMCs were isolated by density centrifugation and stained for CD3, CD4 and CD8, and CD4+ and CD8+ T cells were sorted on a FACSAria. The library was built by means of the immunoSEQ multiplex PCR assay. For TCR sequencing, RNA was extracted from every sample and reverse transcribed into cDNA to serve as template. SuperScript III was used to make first-strand cDNA, primed with a 2:1 mix of oligo-dT and random hexamers. A synthetic immune receptor repertoire was used to measure amplification bias, and any remaining bias was corrected computationally. Turning to the authors' computational methods: Raw reads were preprocessed for error removal, and CDR3 was defined according to IMGT conventions as running from the conserved cysteine to phenylalanine. To get clonality, Shannon entropy was normalized by log2 of the number of productive unique TCRs and the result was subtracted from 1. Scalp TCRbeta sequences were cross-referenced with sorted blood CD4 and CD8 repertoires so that the CD4 or CD8 identity of scalp clones could be inferred. Here the immuneACCESS table is served through TCRdb, limited to in-frame sequences with V and J called. Missing clones are a known gap in these copies; in checked studies unresolved V genes cover under half, and the rest lacks a known reason. V and J calls and clone size are given by that table; D and trimming were obtained from the DNA. The sample includes some 130,000 clones, with more than 40% observed a single time. 18% of the sample is held by the ten biggest clonotypes.

This clonotype was sampled from a human donor with alopecia areata. The sample consisted of CD8+ T cells sorted from blood, taken at week 0. The chain employs TRBV5-6 and TRBJ1-2, and TRBD1 matches 7 of the central bases. The CDR3: CASSSTGDYGYTF. The nucleotides are TGTGCCAGCAGCAGTACAGGGGACTATGGCTACACCTTC.